The entry below describes one TCR beta chain. The record originates from a study of blood T cell repertoires in COVID-19. This table comes from immunoSEQ multiplex PCR, and its TCRdb copy is limited to in-frame clones, with some not included. The profile shows roughly 180,000 clones, 86% of them singletons. The CDR3 length is 13 residues. Germline V gives CDR1 LGHDT, CDR2 YNNKEL (reference sequence). Germline trimming cut 7 bases from V and 10 bases from J; bases unmatched to any gene: 5. The rearrangement joins TRBV3-1 (or the pseudogene TRBV3-2) to TRBJ1-6; 9 bases are a match to TRBD1. The clonotype comes from a man between 70 and 80 years old with active or convalescent COVID-19. Sequenced input: peripheral blood. For the CDR3, the DNA is TGTGCCAGCAACCGACAGGGGGTGTCACCCCTCCACTTT. This translates into CASNRQGVSPLHF.